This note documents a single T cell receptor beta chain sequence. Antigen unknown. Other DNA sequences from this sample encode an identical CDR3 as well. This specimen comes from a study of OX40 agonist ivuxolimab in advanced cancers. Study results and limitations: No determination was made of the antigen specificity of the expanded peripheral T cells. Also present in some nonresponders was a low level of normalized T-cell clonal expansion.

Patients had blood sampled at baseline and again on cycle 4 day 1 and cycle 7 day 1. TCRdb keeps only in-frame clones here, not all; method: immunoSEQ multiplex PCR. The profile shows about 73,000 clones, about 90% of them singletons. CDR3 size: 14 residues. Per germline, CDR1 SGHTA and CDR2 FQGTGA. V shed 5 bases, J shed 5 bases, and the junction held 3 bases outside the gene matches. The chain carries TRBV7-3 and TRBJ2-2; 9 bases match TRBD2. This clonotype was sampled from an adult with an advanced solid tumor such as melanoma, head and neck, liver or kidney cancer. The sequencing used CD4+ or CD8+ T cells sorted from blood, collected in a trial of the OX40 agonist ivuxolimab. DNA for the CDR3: TGTGCCAGCAGCCCAGCGGGAGGAACCGGGGAGCTGTTTTTT. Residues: CASSPAGGTGELFF.